The rows below give T cell receptor beta chains drawn from one sample of a study of blood T cell repertoires in COVID-19. Sequencing used immunoSEQ multiplex PCR; TCRdb keeps in-frame clones, though not all of them. Of 55,000 to 70,000 clones in the sample, about 85% were seen once. Material for sequencing was peripheral blood. The source is a woman in her 50s with COVID-19, enrolled during active disease. Each CDR3 is given with its conserved first and last residue. A D gene is named only where the DNA matches it firmly. Size is stated for part of the rows, as once, few or many counts, or as a class when the clone is expanded.

TGTGCCAGCATCCGGTTCTATGGCTACACCTTC	CASIRFYGYTF	.	TRBJ1-2	TRBV2	.
TGTGCCAGCAGTAAGGGGTTCTTCTACGAGCAGTACTTC	CASSKGFFYEQYF	.	TRBJ2-7	TRBV6-2/TRBV6-3	.
TGCGCCAGCAGGAGAGGAGGGGAGGGGTATGGCTACACCTTC	CASRRGGEGYGYTF	.	TRBJ1-2	TRBV5-1	.
TGTGCCAGCAGCCACATAGGACTAGCGTTCAATGAGCAGTTCTTC	CASSHIGLAFNEQFF	.	TRBJ2-1	TRBV5-4	TRBD2
TGTGCCACCAAGAGTACTAGCGGGAGGGCCTATGAGCAGTTCTTC	CATKSTSGRAYEQFF	.	TRBJ2-1	TRBV24-1	TRBD2
TGTGCCAGCAGCCCGGGACTAGCGGGAGTAAATGAGCAGTTCTTC	CASSPGLAGVNEQFF	.	TRBJ2-1	TRBV11-3	TRBD2
TGTGCCAGCAGTCTCTTTATACTCGGGGAGCTGTTTTTT	CASSLFILGELFF	.	TRBJ2-2	TRBV28	.
TGTGCCATCAGTGAAAGTGGTATGTCGGGACAGGGGCCTGGCTACACCTTC	CAISESGMSGQGPGYTF	.	TRBJ1-2	TRBV10-3	TRBD1
TGTGCCAGCATTCCCCAGGGGGCTAGCGGGAACGAGCAGTACTTC	CASIPQGASGNEQYF	.	TRBJ2-7	TRBV6-5	.
TGTGCCAGCAGCCGAACAGGATCTAGCACAGATACGCAGTATTTT	CASSRTGSSTDTQYF	.	TRBJ2-3	TRBV3-1/TRBV3-2	.
TGTGCCAGCTCATTAGTTGAAGTCAACACCGGGGAGCTGTTTTTT	CASSLVEVNTGELFF	once	TRBJ2-2	TRBV18	.
TGTGCCTGGAAGCCACTGCGAGACACCGGGGAGCTGTTTTTT	CAWKPLRDTGELFF	.	TRBJ2-2	TRBV30	.
TGTGCCAGTAGTCTCGCGGGGGGCCACGAGCAGTACTTC	CASSLAGGHEQYF	few	TRBJ2-7	TRBV19	TRBD2
TGCGCCAGCAGCCAGCGGACAGGATCCTACGAGCAGTACTTC	CASSQRTGSYEQYF	.	TRBJ2-7	TRBV4-1	TRBD1
TGCAGCGTTGAAGGCCAGGGTCGTGAGCAGTACTTC	CSVEGQGREQYF	.	TRBJ2-7	TRBV29-1	.
TGTGCCTGGAGTGCGTCCCCCGGACAGGGGGCTGAAGCTTTCTTT	CAWSASPGQGAEAFF	few	TRBJ1-1	TRBV30	TRBD1
TGTGCCAGCAGTCACCCTTCCGGGACAGGGGCCACCGGGGAGCTGTTTTTT	CASSHPSGTGATGELFF	once	TRBJ2-2	TRBV6-6	TRBD1
TGCGCCAGCATGGCATCGAACACCGGGGAGCTGTTTTTT	CASMASNTGELFF	few	TRBJ2-2	TRBV5-1	.
TGTGCCAGCAGTTACCCGGGAGTCCAAGGGGGCTACACCTTC	CASSYPGVQGGYTF	.	TRBJ1-2	TRBV6-2/TRBV6-3	.
TGTGCCAGCAGCGGCCAGAGATTTAGCTTGGATACGCAGTATTTT	CASSGQRFSLDTQYF	.	TRBJ2-3	TRBV5-6	.
TGTGCCAGCAGTGCCATGGGAGTGTCCTACAATGAGCAGTTCTTC	CASSAMGVSYNEQFF	.	TRBJ2-1	TRBV27	.
TGTGCCTGGAGTGCCCCAGGGCGGACTGAAGCTTTCTTT	CAWSAPGRTEAFF	.	TRBJ1-1	TRBV30	.
TGTGCCAGCAGCGTCTGGGACCAGGCGGGGGAGGAGCAGTTCTTC	CASSVWDQAGEEQFF	.	TRBJ2-1	TRBV9	TRBD2
TGTGCCCGCACTAGCGGGAGAGTCGGTGAGCAGTTCTTC	CARTSGRVGEQFF	once	TRBJ2-1	TRBV30	TRBD2
TGTGCCAGCAGCCCCCCCCGGGTCACTGAAGCTTTCTTT	CASSPPRVTEAFF	.	TRBJ1-1	TRBV28	.
TGTGCCAGCAGTTATCCTCTAGCGGAGGCGGAGCAGTACTTC	CASSYPLAEAEQYF	.	TRBJ2-7	TRBV28	TRBD2
TGTGCCAGCAGCTTACCCGCGAAGGGGGCGGATGCGTTCTTC	CASSLPAKGADAFF	.	TRBJ2-1	TRBV7-2	TRBD1
TGTGCCAGCTCACTGGGACAGGGGAACGAGCAGTACTTC	CASSLGQGNEQYF	.	TRBJ2-7	TRBV18	TRBD1
TGTGCCAGCAGAAAAACCGGGACAGGAGATGAAAAACTGTTTTTT	CASRKTGTGDEKLFF	.	TRBJ1-4	TRBV6-5	TRBD1
TGCGCCAGCAGGGAAGCGGGAGGGCCCTCGGGCGAGCAGTACTTC	CASREAGGPSGEQYF	.	TRBJ2-7	TRBV4-1	TRBD2
TGTGCCAGCAGCACAGGGGGCTTTTGGCAAGAGACCCAGTACTTC	CASSTGGFWQETQYF	.	TRBJ2-5	TRBV7-6	TRBD1
TGTGCCAGCACCAGGGGAAACTACAATGAGCAGTTCTTC	CASTRGNYNEQFF	.	TRBJ2-1	TRBV6-5	.
TGTGCCAGCAGCTTAGAAGGGACATTAAGCAGCAATCAGCCCCAGCATTTT	CASSLEGTLSSNQPQHF	once	TRBJ1-5	TRBV7-8	.
TGTGCCAGCAGCCGCGAGGGGGGGAGGAACACTGAAGCTTTCTTT	CASSREGGRNTEAFF	.	TRBJ1-1	TRBV6-5	.
TGTGCCACCAGTGATTTCGGGCAGCGGGAGGGCCGGGTAGAGACCCAGTACTTC	CATSDFGQREGRVETQYF	.	TRBJ2-5	TRBV24-1	TRBD2
TGTGCCAGCAGTTCAACAGGGAGTAACGCTGAAGCTTTCTTT	CASSSTGSNAEAFF	.	TRBJ1-1	TRBV6-6	.
TGCAGTGCTAGTAGGGACTCTCGATCCTACGAGCAGTACTTC	CSASRDSRSYEQYF	.	TRBJ2-7	TRBV20-1	.
TGTGCCAGCAGTCAACAGGGGTACACTGAAGCTTTCTTT	CASSQQGYTEAFF	.	TRBJ1-1	TRBV6-5	TRBD1
TGTGCCAGCAGCTTAACGGCAGGGGGCGGCAATCAGCCCCAGCATTTT	CASSLTAGGGNQPQHF	.	TRBJ1-5	TRBV7-2	TRBD1
TGTGCCATCAGTGGCGGACAGAACCACGAGCAGTACTTC	CAISGGQNHEQYF	.	TRBJ2-7	TRBV10-3	.
TGCGCCAGCAGCTTGGATATGACAGGGGTATATGGCTACACCTTC	CASSLDMTGVYGYTF	.	TRBJ1-2	TRBV5-1	TRBD1